Listed below are T cell receptor beta chains from one sample, sequenced in a study of T cell responses to AZD1222 COVID-19 vaccine. Profiled with immunoSEQ multiplex PCR; TCRdb holds only in-frame clones, not every one. The table lists about 140,000 clones, less than 95% of them singletons. The specimen was peripheral blood, collected on day 0 of AZD1222 vaccination. The receptors were gathered from an adult in good health. The CDR3 runs from the conserved cysteine through the conserved F or W.

>TRBV6-5
CASSTLGLKNSPLHF
>TRBV21-1
CASSKANRTSVFATTGELFF
>TRBV3-1/TRBV3-2
CASSTRTGPGELFF
>TRBV27
CASSLQQGPSSYNEQFF
>TRBV19
CASSIGTPNTGNTIYF
>TRBV28
CASSPRTGADTEAFF
>TRBV21-1
CASPGLPYGYTF
>TRBV28
CASSRGLASRYEQYF
>TRBV19
CASSPTTGYGYTF
>TRBV7-9
CASSLGDRWPNEKLFF
>TRBV9
CASSVEGGLNSPLHF
>TRBV29-1
CSVSGGPDTQYF
>TRBV30
CAWSEDLGEFF
>TRBV6-5
CASTPRLAVYNEQFF
>TRBV7-2
CASSLVAGVAYNEQFF
>TRBV5-4
CASSPGLAGGPEETQYF
>TRBV1
CTSSQGPRQNILYGYTF
>TRBV29-1
CSVGLGLAEQFF
>TRBV5-1
CASSSTGNGETQYF
>TRBV2
CASSEEGIGANVLTF
>TRBV27
CASRDRELGAFF
>TRBV7-2
CASSLGARGADYEQYF
>TRBV18
CASSPLPTEYTEAFF
>TRBV20-1
CSASFLGEQFF
>TRBV15
CATSRDAPDRLQETQYF
>TRBV6-4
CASSLTSEDEQFF
>TRBV30
CAYAGQGLDTQYF
>TRBV7-9
CASRDRGLNTEAFF
>TRBV21-1
CASTRGGQGNTIYF
>TRBV7-9
CASSLRPAGRGTEAFF
>TRBV9
CASSVVPPGSYNEQFF
>TRBV19
CASSTGQGSEAFF
>TRBV7-9
CASSLEGAANYGYTF
>TRBV24-1
CATSGASSTDTQYF
>TRBV5-1
CASSEGQAAGYTF
>TRBV15
CATSIHVLKGQYF
>TRBV6-5
CASSTGQPTFGGYTF
>TRBV6-5
CASSYYSTGEGDTQYF
>TRBV4-1
CASSQGPGTRTEAFF
>TRBV30
CACHLWHTGNTIYF